This record covers a single TCR beta chain. What it recognizes is unknown. If patients had autoimmune disease history or systemic immunosuppression, they were excluded. Only in-frame clones appear in the TCRdb table, and some are missing; sequencing was by immunoSEQ multiplex PCR. The repertoire consists of some 43,000 clones, with about 90% occurring once and the leading ten covering about 35%. This entry comes from a study of OX40 agonist ivuxolimab in advanced cancers. V shed 2 bases and J shed 4 bases, with 12 bases lying between them. The germline CDR1 and CDR2 sequences are SGHAT and FQNNGV. The CDR3 is 14 amino acids. Regarding the study as a whole: Near-lowest levels of clonal expansion characterized partial responders at 0.1-3.0 mg/kg. Doses of 0.1 to 3.0 mg/kg were accompanied by clonal expansion of CD4+ and CD8+ blood T cells by week 6. Low levels of normalized T-cell clonal expansion also appeared in some nonresponders.

This TCR was sampled from an adult with an advanced solid tumor such as melanoma, head and neck, liver or kidney cancer. The J gene is TRBJ2-7, the V gene TRBV11-2, with D perhaps matching TRBD2 (6 bases). Sequenced here: CD4+ or CD8+ T cells sorted from blood, sampled in a trial of the OX40 agonist ivuxolimab. The CDR3 region has the DNA TGTGCCAGCAGCTTATACTTAGCGGAGTACGAGCAGTACTTC. Protein sequence: CASSLYLAEYEQYF.